This T cell receptor (beta chain) was sequenced during a study of cytomegalovirus exposure and HLA in healthy donors. Study details: The 100 to 150 validation repertoires matched the 666 first-cohort repertoires in platform, a later analysis reported.

V gave up 2 bases and J gave up 0 bases, with 10 bases separating them. The CDR3 extends over 15 amino acids. Germline V gene lookup returns CDR1 LGHNA and CDR2 YSLEER. Overall study findings and caveats: Researchers counted roughly 160 TCR beta chains as cytomegalovirus-associated. A classifier reportedly called cytomegalovirus status with high sensitivity and specificity.

As regards this clone: What it binds is not known.

Libraries were prepared by immunoSEQ multiplex PCR; TCRdb keeps only in-frame clonotypes and omits some of them. The data show 150,000 to 200,000 clones, 86% seen once. The donors were in the approximately 130-subject validation cohort, distinct from the roughly 700-subject first cohort. Specimen: PBMCs. This clonotype was obtained from a man between 18 and 35 years old in good health and CMV-seropositive. The gene calls are TRBV4-3 and TRBJ1-1; D might be TRBD1 (5 bases). CDR3 loop: CASSQSRRVNTEAFF. The CDR3 coding sequence is TGCGCCAGCAGCCAATCACGCAGGGTGAACACTGAAGCTTTCTTT.